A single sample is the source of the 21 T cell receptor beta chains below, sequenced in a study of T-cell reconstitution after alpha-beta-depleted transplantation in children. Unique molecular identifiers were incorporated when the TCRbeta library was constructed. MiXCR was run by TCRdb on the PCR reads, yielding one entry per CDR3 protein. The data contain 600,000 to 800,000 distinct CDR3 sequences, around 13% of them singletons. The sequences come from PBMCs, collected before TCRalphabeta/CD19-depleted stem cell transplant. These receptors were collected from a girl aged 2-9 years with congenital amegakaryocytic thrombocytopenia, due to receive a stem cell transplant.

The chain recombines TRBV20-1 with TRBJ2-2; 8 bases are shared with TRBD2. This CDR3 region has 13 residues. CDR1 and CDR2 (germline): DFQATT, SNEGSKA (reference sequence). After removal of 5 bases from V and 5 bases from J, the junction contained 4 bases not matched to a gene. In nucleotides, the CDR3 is TGCAGTGCTCGTCAGCGGGAGACCGGGGAGCTGTTTTTT. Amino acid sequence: CSARQRETGELFF.

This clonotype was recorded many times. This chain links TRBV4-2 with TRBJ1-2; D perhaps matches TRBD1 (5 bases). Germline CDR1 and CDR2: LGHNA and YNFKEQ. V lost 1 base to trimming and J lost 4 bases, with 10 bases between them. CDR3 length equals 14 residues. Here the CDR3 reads CASSQVSGGYGYTF. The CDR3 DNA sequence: TGTGCCAGCAGCCAAGTGAGTGGGGGCTATGGCTACACCTTC.

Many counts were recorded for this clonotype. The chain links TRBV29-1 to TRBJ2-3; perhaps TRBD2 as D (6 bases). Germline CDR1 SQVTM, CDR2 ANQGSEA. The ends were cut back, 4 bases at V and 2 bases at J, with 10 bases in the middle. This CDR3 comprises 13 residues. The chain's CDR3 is CSVVPSDTDTQYF. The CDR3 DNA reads TGCAGCGTTGTGCCTAGCGACACAGATACGCAGTATTTT.

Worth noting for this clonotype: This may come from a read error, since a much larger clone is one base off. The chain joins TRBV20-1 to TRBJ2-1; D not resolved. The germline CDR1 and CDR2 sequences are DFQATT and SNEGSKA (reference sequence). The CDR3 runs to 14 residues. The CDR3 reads CSAREGFLYNGQFF. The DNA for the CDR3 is TGCAGTGCTAGAGAGGGTTTCCTTTACAATGGGCAGTTCTTC.

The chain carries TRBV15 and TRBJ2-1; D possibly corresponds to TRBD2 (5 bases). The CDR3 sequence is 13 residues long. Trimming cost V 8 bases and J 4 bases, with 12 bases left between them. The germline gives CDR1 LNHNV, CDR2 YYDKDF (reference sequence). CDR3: CATGLVDYNEQFF. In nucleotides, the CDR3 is TGTGCCACCGGACTGGTAGATTACAATGAGCAGTTCTTC.

This chain's CDR3 is CASRPMGGQETQYF. In DNA, the CDR3 is TGCGCCAGCAGACCTATGGGGGGCCAAGAGACCCAGTACTTC. J is TRBJ2-5 and V is TRBV5-1; D possibly corresponds to TRBD2 (6 bases). Germline V gives CDR1 SGHRS, CDR2 YFSETQ. The V gene lost 5 bases and the J gene lost 1 base, with 12 bases spanning the gap. CDR3 length: 14 residues.

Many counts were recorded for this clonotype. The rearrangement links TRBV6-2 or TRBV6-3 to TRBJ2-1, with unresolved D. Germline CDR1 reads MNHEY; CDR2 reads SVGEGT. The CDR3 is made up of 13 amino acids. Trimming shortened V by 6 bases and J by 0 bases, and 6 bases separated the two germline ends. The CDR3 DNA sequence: TGTGCCAGCAGCCAGACCTCCTACAATGAGCAGTTCTTC. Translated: CASSQTSYNEQFF.

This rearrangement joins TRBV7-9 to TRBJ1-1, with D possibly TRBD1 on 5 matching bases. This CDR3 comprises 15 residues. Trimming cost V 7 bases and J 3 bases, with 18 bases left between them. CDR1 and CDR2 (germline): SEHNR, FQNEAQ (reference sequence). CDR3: CASNFERAGDTEAFF. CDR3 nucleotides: TGTGCCAGCAACTTTGAGAGAGCGGGGGACACTGAAGCTTTCTTT.

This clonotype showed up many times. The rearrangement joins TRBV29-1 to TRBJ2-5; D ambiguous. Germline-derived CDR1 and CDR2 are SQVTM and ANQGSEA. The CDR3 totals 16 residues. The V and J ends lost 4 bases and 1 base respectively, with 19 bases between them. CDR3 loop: CSVVLVGWHFQETQYF. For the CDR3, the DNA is TGCAGCGTTGTCTTGGTTGGTTGGCACTTCCAAGAGACCCAGTACTTC.

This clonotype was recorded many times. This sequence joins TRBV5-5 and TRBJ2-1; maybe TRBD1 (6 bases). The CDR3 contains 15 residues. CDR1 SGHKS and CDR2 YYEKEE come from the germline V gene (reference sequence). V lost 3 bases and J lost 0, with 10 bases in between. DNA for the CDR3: TGTGCCAGCAGCTCACAGGGAACCTCCTACAATGAGCAGTTCTTC. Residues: CASSSQGTSYNEQFF.

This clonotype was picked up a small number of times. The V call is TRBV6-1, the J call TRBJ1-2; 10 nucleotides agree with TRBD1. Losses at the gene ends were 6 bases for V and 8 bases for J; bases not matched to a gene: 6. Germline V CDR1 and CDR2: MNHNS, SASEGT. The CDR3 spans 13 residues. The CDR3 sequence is CASREDRGGGYTF. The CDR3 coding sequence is TGTGCCAGCAGAGAGGACAGGGGGGGAGGCTACACCTTC.

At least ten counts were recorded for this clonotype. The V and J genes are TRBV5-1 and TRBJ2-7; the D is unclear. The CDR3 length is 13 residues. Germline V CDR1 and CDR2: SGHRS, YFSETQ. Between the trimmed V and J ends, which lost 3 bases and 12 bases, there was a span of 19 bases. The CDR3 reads CASSSDGSLRWYF. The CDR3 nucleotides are TGCGCCAGCAGCTCGGACGGCAGCTTACGATGGTACTTC.

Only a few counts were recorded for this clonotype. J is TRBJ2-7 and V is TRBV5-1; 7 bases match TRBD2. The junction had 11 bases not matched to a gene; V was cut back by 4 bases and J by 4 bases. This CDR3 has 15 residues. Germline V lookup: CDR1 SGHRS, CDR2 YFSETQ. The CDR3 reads CASSPMEGGDYEQYF. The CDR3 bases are TGCGCCAGCAGCCCCATGGAGGGAGGGGATTACGAGCAGTACTTC.

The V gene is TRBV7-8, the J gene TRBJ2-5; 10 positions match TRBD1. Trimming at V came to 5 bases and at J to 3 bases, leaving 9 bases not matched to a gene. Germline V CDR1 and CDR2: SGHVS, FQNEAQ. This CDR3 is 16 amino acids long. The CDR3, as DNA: TGTGCCAGCAGCCTCCTAACCGGGACAGGGGAAGAGACCCAGTACTTC. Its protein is CASSLLTGTGEETQYF.

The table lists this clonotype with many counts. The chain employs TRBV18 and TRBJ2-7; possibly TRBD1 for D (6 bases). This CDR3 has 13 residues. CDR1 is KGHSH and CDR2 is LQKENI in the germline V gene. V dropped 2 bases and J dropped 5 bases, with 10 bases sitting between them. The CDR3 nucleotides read TGTGCCAGCTCACCATCAGGGGCGAACGAGCAGTACTTC. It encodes CASSPSGANEQYF.

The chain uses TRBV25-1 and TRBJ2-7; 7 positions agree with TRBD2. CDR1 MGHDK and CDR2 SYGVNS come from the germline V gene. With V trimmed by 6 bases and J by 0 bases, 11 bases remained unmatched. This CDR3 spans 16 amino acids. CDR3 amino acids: CASSVKGEGSSYEQYF. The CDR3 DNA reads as TGTGCCAGCAGCGTCAAAGGGGAGGGTTCCTCCTACGAGCAGTACTTC.

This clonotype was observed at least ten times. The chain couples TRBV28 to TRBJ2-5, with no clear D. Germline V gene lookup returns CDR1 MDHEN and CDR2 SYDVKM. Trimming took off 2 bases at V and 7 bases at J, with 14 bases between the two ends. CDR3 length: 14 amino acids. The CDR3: CASSLIQEPGTQYF. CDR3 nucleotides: TGTGCCAGCAGTTTAATTCAGGAGCCGGGGACCCAGTACTTC. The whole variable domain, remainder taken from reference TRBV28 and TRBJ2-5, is DVKVTQSSRYLVKRTGEKVFLECVQDMDHENMFWYRQDPGLGLRLIYFSYDVKMKEKGDIPEGYSVSREKKERFSLILESASTNQTSMYLCASSLIQEPGTQYFGPGTRLLVL.

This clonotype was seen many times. The CDR3 loop reads CASSPQSGGNEQFF. The CDR3 DNA reads as TGTGCCAGCAGCCCCCAGTCCGGGGGGAATGAGCAGTTCTTC. The genes are TRBV3-1 and TRBJ2-1; 7 bases match TRBD2. J gave up 7 bases and V 4 bases, and 7 bases lay outside the gene matches. CDR1 and CDR2 from the germline V gene are LGHDT and YNNKEL (reference sequence). The CDR3 has 14 amino acids.

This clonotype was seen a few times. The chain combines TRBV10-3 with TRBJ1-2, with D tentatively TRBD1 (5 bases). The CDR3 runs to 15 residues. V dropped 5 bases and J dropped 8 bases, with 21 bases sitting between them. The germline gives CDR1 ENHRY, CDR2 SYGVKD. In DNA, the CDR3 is TGTGCCATCAGTCGAGGGGTGACTAATCAAGGAGGCTACACCTTC. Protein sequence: CAISRGVTNQGGYTF.

CDR3 amino acids: CAFSLERRGTGGDQPQHF. The CDR3 coding sequence is TGTGCCTTCAGTTTAGAGCGTAGGGGGACAGGGGGAGATCAGCCCCAGCATTTT. The gene calls are TRBV3-1 and TRBJ1-5, with TRBD1 identical over 11 bases. The CDR3 spans 18 residues. After removal of 11 bases from V and 5 bases from J, the junction contained 20 bases not matched to a gene. CDR1 LGHDT and CDR2 YNNKEL come from the germline V gene (reference sequence).

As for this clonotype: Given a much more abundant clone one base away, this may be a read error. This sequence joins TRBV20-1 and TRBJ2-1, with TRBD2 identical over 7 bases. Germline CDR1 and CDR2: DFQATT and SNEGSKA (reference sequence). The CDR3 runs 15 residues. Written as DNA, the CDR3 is TGCTGTGCTAGATGGAGCGGGAACCCCTACAATGAGCAGTTCTTC. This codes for CCARWSGNPYNEQFF.